Listed here are 3 T cell receptor beta chains from one sample, sequenced in a study of beta chain features in type 1 diabetes. Sequencing targeted expressed TCRB transcripts, as all isolated RNA had been reverse transcribed. Produced via immunoSEQ multiplex PCR; TCRdb's table is partial and in-frame only. The sample contains 150,000 to 180,000 clones, about a tenth of which appear only once. No antigen has been assigned to these receptors. Points from the study as a whole: The study found moderately but significantly shorter TCRB CDR3s in all four CD4+ subsets of Type 1 diabetes patients.

Sequenced sample: central memory CD4+ T cells from blood. Every receptor here comes from a man aged 25-45 years with type 1 diabetes.

This clone was detected only a few times. V gene TRBV28 combines with J gene TRBJ1-4; 7 bases match TRBD1. CDR3 length: 14 amino acids. The germline gives CDR1 MDHEN, CDR2 SYDVKM. V lost 5 bases to trimming and J lost 8 bases; unmatched junction nucleotides: 8. CDR3 protein: CASSTGTELEKLFF. DNA of the CDR3: TGTGCCAGCAGTACCGGGACAGAGCTCGAAAAACTGTTTTTT.

This clone was detected only a few times. The chain is built from TRBV29-1 and TRBJ2-3; 8 positions agree with TRBD2. The V segment lost 2 bases and the J segment 0 bases; nucleotides outside the gene matches: 13. This CDR3 is 18 amino acids long. Germline CDR1 SQVTM, CDR2 ANQGSEA. This CDR3 reads CSVEHGGRSRTSTDTQYF. The CDR3, as DNA: TGCAGCGTTGAACACGGCGGGAGGTCAAGAACTAGCACAGATACGCAGTATTTT.

This clone was found a few times. The chain has TRBV7-2 and TRBJ1-1; 8 nucleotides align to TRBD1. The junction had 5 bases not matched to a gene; V was cut back by 2 bases and J by 6 bases. The CDR3 is made up of 14 amino acids. The germline gives CDR1 SGHTA, CDR2 FQGNSA. The CDR3 region has the DNA TGTGCCAGCAGCTTAAGACAGGGGTCGGCTGAAGCTTTCTTT. This gives the protein CASSLRQGSAEAFF.